The source of this T cell receptor beta chain is a study of shared clonotypes between healthy human individuals. Study findings and constraints: Researchers sampled blood only, noting tissue repertoires likely differ. Read depth was anticipated to influence clonotype sharing among donors.

Running of the assay took place at deep level. The repertoire was sequenced with immunoSEQ multiplex PCR; TCRdb's copy has only in-frame clones and lacks some. The sample holds approximately 2,000,000 clones; about 90% are singletons and the top ten take approximately 0.4%. A note on this clone: Its specificity is unknown.

Naive CD4+ cells were CD45RA-selected; the remaining cells were memory. The CDR3 is 15 residues long. The germline V gene encodes CDR1 MNHEY and CDR2 SMNVEV (reference sequence). V shed 2 bases and J shed 0 bases, with 8 bases lying between them. This chain uses TRBV27 with TRBJ1-5; D ambiguous. The receptor's source is a man younger than 35 in good health. Some clones in this sample may be carry-over from other donors' samples. The sample was naive CD4+ T cells from PBMCs. The subset was: CD45RA+ positively selected. CDR3 residues: CASSLGLYSNQPQHF. The CDR3 nucleotides read TGTGCCAGCAGTTTAGGGCTTTATAGCAATCAGCCCCAGCATTTT.